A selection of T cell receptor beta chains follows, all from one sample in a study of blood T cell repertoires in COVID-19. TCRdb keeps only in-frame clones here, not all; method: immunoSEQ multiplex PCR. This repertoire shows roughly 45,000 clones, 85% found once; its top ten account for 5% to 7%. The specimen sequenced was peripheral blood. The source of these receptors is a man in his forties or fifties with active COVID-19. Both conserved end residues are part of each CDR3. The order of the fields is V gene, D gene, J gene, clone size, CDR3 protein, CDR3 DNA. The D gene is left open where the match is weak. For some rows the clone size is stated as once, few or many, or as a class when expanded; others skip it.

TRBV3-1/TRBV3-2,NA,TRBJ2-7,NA,CASSGRGTHSRNEQYF,TGTGCCAGCAGCGGCCGAGGCACACACTCTAGAAACGAGCAGTACTTC
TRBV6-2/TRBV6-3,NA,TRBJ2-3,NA,CASSSSTRDTQYF,TGTGCCAGCAGTTCCAGTACGCGGGATACGCAGTATTTT
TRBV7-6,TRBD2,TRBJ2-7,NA,CASSLLAGESYEQYF,TGTGCCAGCAGCTTACTAGCGGGGGAGTCCTACGAGCAGTACTTC
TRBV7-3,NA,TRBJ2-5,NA,CASSLAGETQYF,TGTGCCAGCAGCTTAGCGGGGGAGACCCAGTACTTC
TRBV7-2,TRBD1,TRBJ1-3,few,CASSLGGQGISGNTIYF,TGTGCCAGCAGCTTAGGGGGACAGGGTATATCTGGAAACACCATATATTTT
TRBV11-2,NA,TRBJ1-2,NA,CASSRGPVNYGYTF,TGTGCCAGCAGCCGCGGGCCGGTCAACTATGGCTACACCTTC
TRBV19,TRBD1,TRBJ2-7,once,CASSGENRGLGEQYF,TGTGCCAGTAGTGGGGAAAACAGGGGTTTGGGGGAGCAGTACTTC
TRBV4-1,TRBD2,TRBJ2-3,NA,CASSQFRGGTDTQYF,TGCGCCAGCAGCCAGTTTCGGGGGGGCACAGATACGCAGTATTTT
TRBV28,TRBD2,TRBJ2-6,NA,CASMSGSQSGANVLTF,TGTGCCAGCATGAGCGGGAGCCAATCGGGGGCCAACGTCCTGACTTTC
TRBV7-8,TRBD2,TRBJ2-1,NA,CASSTSGRIYNEQFF,TGTGCCAGCAGCACTAGCGGGAGAATCTACAATGAGCAGTTCTTC
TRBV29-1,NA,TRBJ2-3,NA,CSVWGGDTQYF,TGCAGCGTGTGGGGAGGTGATACGCAGTATTTT
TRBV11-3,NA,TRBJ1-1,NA,CASSLGPWNTEAFF,TGTGCCAGCAGCTTAGGTCCATGGAACACTGAAGCTTTCTTT
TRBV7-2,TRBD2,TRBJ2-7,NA,CASSLDRSSGSYEQYF,TGTGCCAGCAGCTTAGATCGATCCAGCGGGAGTTACGAGCAGTACTTC
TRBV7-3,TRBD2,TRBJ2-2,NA,CASSLGTSSGELFF,TGTGCCAGCAGCCTCGGGACTAGCTCCGGGGAGCTGTTTTTT
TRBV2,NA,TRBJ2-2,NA,CASSLGPGELFF,TGTGCCAGCAGTCTGGGCCCCGGGGAGCTGTTTTTT
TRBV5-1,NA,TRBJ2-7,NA,CASSFDSSIYEQYF,TGCGCCAGCAGCTTCGACAGTTCGATCTACGAGCAGTACTTC
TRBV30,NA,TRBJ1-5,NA,CAWSVTADQPQHF,TGTGCCTGGAGTGTAACAGCTGATCAGCCCCAGCATTTT
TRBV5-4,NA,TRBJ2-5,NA,CASRSSQETQYF,TGTGCCAGCAGATCCAGCCAAGAGACCCAGTACTTC
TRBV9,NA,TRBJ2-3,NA,CASSVGAGLTDTQYF,TGTGCCAGCAGCGTAGGGGCGGGGCTCACAGATACGCAGTATTTT
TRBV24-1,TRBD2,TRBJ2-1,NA,CATSPGTSGPNEQFF,TGTGCCACCTCCCCCGGGACTAGCGGACCCAATGAGCAGTTCTTC
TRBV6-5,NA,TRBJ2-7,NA,CATSDGSFLYEQYF,TGTGCCACCTCAGACGGGAGCTTCCTCTACGAGCAGTACTTC
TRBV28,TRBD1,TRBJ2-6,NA,CASRTQGAGANVLTF,TGTGCCAGCCGCACCCAGGGGGCTGGGGCCAACGTCCTGACTTTC